The 11 T cell receptor beta chains below were found in one sample sequenced in a study of CXCR3-negative and CXCR3-positive naive CD8 T cells. The study's findings and limits: A higher hydrophobicity marked the TRB CDR3s of CXCR3-positive naive cells versus CXCR3-negative naive cells.

No cognate antigen is known for these TCRs. UMI-labeled 5' RACE yielded the TRB cDNA libraries. TCRdb reprocessed the 5' RACE reads and reports one entry per CDR3 protein, with no DNA. The listing records 150,000 to 180,000 distinct CDR3 sequences. The sequenced material came from naive CXCR3+ CD8+ T cells from blood. Subset denoted: CD45RO-CCR7+CD27+CD95- naive CD8+ T cells expressing CXCR3 (TNR3+). These receptor sequences come from a human donor in good health. Some clones in this sample may be carry-over from other donors' samples.

CDR3: CASSEGQGNYGYTF. The J gene is TRBJ1-2, the V gene TRBV2. CDR1 SNHLY and CDR2 FYNNEI come from the germline V gene. The CDR3 extends over 14 amino acids.

J is TRBJ2-5 and V is TRBV4-3; absent DNA, TCRdb's TRBD2 call cannot be checked. The CDR3 has 19 amino acids. Germline V gives CDR1 LGHNA, CDR2 YSLEER. The CDR3 region is CASSQAFLGLAGTQETQYF.

Here the CDR3 reads CASSLLTGGNTEAFF. This chain connects TRBV7-9 to TRBJ1-1; TCRdb's D gene call, TRBD1, goes unchecked for lack of DNA. The germline gives CDR1 SEHNR, CDR2 FQNEAQ (reference sequence). The CDR3 sequence is 15 residues long.

The chain carries TRBV7-6 and TRBJ2-7; the D gene TCRdb calls, TRBD1, cannot be checked with no DNA. In germline, CDR1 is SGHVS, CDR2 FNYEAQ. The CDR3 length is 15 residues. This chain's CDR3 is CASSLEAGDIYEQYF.

The chain uses TRBV20-1 and TRBJ2-5; TCRdb's D gene call, TRBD1, goes unchecked for lack of DNA. The CDR3 length is 15 residues. CDR1 DFQATT and CDR2 SNEGSKA come from the germline V gene (reference sequence). The CDR3 reads CSARSPKQGAETQYF.

The chain carries TRBV14 and TRBJ2-3; TCRdb designates TRBD2, a call that cannot be tested without DNA. This CDR3 comprises 14 residues. Per germline, CDR1 SGHDN and CDR2 FVKESK. The CDR3 loop is CASSQDGRRDTQYF.

The chain joins TRBV29-1 to TRBJ2-1; checking the TCRdb D call of TRBD1 is not possible without DNA. The germline CDR1 and CDR2 sequences are SQVTM and ANQGSEA. The CDR3 runs 13 residues. CDR3 in amino acids: CSVWTNSYNEQFF.

This chain joins TRBV21-1 and TRBJ2-1; the D call from TCRdb, TRBD1, cannot be confirmed without DNA. TRBV21-1 is a recognized pseudogene. The CDR3 covers 19 residues. The CDR3 sequence is CASRLPGPVGLGSVNEQFF.

The chain uses TRBV29-1 and TRBJ2-1. Germline V gene sequence: CDR1 SQVTM, CDR2 ANQGSEA. This CDR3 is built from 11 residues. CDR3: CSARFDNEQFF.

The gene calls are TRBV4-1 and TRBJ2-5; TCRdb indicates TRBD2, and absent DNA this call remains unverified. The CDR3 length is 16 residues. Germline CDR1 MGHRA, CDR2 YSYEKL. CDR3 in amino acids: CASSHPVAGGEETQYF.

The rearrangement uses TRBV14 and TRBJ2-3. The CDR3 runs 17 residues. CDR1 and CDR2 from the germline V gene are SGHDN and FVKESK. CDR3 protein: CASSQDFRRGGTDTQYF.